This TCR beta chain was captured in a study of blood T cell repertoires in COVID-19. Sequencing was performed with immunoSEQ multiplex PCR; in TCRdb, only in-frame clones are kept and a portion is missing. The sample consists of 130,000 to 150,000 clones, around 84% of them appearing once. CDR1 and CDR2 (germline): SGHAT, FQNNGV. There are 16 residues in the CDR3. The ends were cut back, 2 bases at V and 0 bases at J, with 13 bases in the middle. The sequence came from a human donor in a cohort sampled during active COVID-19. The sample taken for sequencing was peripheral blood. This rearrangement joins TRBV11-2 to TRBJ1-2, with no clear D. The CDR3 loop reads CASSLSPGASNYGYTF. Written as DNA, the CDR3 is TGTGCCAGCAGCTTAAGTCCGGGAGCTTCTAACTATGGCTACACCTTC.